Below, 11 T cell receptor beta chains from the same sample are listed, as sequenced in a study of OX40 agonist ivuxolimab in advanced cancers. Only in-frame clones appear in the TCRdb table, and some are missing; sequencing was by immunoSEQ multiplex PCR. Of tens of thousands of clones in the sample, roughly nine tenths are singletons; the top ten hold roughly 4.1%. Sequenced here: CD4+ or CD8+ T cells sorted from blood, sampled in a trial of the OX40 agonist ivuxolimab. These receptors were collected from an adult with an advanced solid tumor such as melanoma, head and neck, liver or kidney cancer.

The rearrangement uses TRBV4-3 and TRBJ2-1; D remains ambiguous. V dropped 4 bases and J dropped 0 bases, with 13 bases sitting between them. The CDR3 runs 16 residues. The germline V gene has CDR1 LGHNA and CDR2 YSLEER. CDR3 DNA sequence: TGCGCCAGCAGCCCCTCTCGGGCGGTCTCCTACAATGAGCAGTTCTTC. It specifies CASSPSRAVSYNEQFF.

This clone appeared a single time. The chain employs TRBV19 and TRBJ1-5; D not certain. Germline V gives CDR1 LNHDA, CDR2 SQIVND (reference sequence). The CDR3 has 15 amino acids. Trimming stripped 7 bases from V and 3 bases from J, with 16 bases between. The CDR3, as DNA: TGTGCCAGTACCCCGGTGGAAGGTTTCAATCAGCCCCAGCATTTT. As protein: CASTPVEGFNQPQHF.

This rearrangement joins TRBV7-9 to TRBJ2-5; possible D gene TRBD2, 6 bases. CDR3 size: 14 residues. V was clipped by 5 bases and J by 5 bases, with 15 bases between them. The germline CDR1 and CDR2 sequences are SEHNR and FQNEAQ (reference sequence). CDR3 sequence reads: CASSPRRGEETQYF. Written as DNA, the CDR3 is TGTGCCAGCAGCCCCCGACGCGGGGAGGAGACCCAGTACTTC.

V usage is TRBV27 and J usage is TRBJ2-3; 10 bases fit TRBD1. Germline V gives CDR1 MNHEY, CDR2 SMNVEV (reference sequence). The CDR3 consists of 18 residues. Trimming at V came to 7 bases and at J to 6 bases, leaving 19 bases not matched to a gene. The CDR3 region is CASTPRAWRDRGLDTQYF. The CDR3 DNA follows: TGTGCCAGCACCCCTCGCGCGTGGCGGGACAGGGGCTTGGATACGCAGTATTTT.

The chain carries TRBV27 and TRBJ1-1, with D perhaps matching TRBD1 (5 bases). In germline, CDR1 is MNHEY, CDR2 SMNVEV (reference sequence). The CDR3 totals 13 residues. Trimming removed 6 bases from V and 0 bases from J, with 8 bases in between. CDR3 bases: TGTGCCAGCAGACGGGGGGTGAACACTGAAGCTTTCTTT. Amino acids: CASRRGVNTEAFF.

J is TRBJ2-3 and V is TRBV12-5; a weak D match, TRBD1 (6 bases). Germline V gene sequence: CDR1 LGHNT, CDR2 FRNRAP. The CDR3 runs 15 residues. V gave up 6 bases and J gave up 7 bases, with 20 bases separating them. CDR3 residues: CASGQTGYGENTQYF. CDR3 nucleotide sequence: TGTGCTAGTGGACAGACAGGATATGGGGAGAATACGCAGTATTTT.

This sequence joins TRBV4-1 and TRBJ2-1; 12 bases map to TRBD2. Germline V gives CDR1 MGHRA, CDR2 YSYEKL. V trimming: 4 bases; J trimming: 6 bases; junction bases outside the gene matches: 10. The CDR3 length is 17 residues. CDR3 nucleotides: TGCGCCAGCAGCCTCATGACCCTAGCGGGAGGGCGCAATGAGCAGTTCTTC. Translation gives CASSLMTLAGGRNEQFF.

This clone is a singleton in its sample. The chain has TRBV6-5 and TRBJ1-2; D unresolved. This CDR3 is 12 amino acids long. Trimming cost V 4 bases and J 8 bases, with 11 bases left between them. Germline CDR1 and CDR2: MNHEY and SVGAGI. The CDR3 bases are TGTGCCAGCAGTTTGCCTGGGTGGGGCTACACCTTC. Residues: CASSLPGWGYTF.

The J gene is TRBJ1-4, the V gene TRBV5-1; TRBD1 aligns across 9 bases. Trimming at V came to 7 bases and at J to 6 bases, leaving 4 bases not matched to a gene. The germline V gene has CDR1 SGHRS and CDR2 YFSETQ. This CDR3 has 13 residues. CDR3 loop: CASSGQGHEKLFF. In DNA, the CDR3 is TGCGCCAGCTCGGGACAGGGACATGAAAAACTGTTTTTT.

V is TRBV4-2 and J is TRBJ2-7; D perhaps matches TRBD2 (6 bases). V was shortened by 1 base and J by 2 bases, with 18 bases between the two germline ends. Germline CDR1 LGHNA, CDR2 YNFKEQ. CDR3 length equals 17 residues. CDR3 bases: TGTGCCAGCAGCCAAGTAAAGGAGGGCGCCAGGCCCTACGAGCAGTACTTC. It yields the protein CASSQVKEGARPYEQYF.

The chain combines TRBV9 with TRBJ2-1; 8 bases map to TRBD2. CDR1 is SGDLS, CDR2 YYNGEE, per germline. The CDR3 covers 15 residues. V dropped 6 bases and J dropped 12; count of bases not matched to a gene: 17. The CDR3 sequence: CASNMEASGWEGQFF. DNA of the CDR3: TGTGCCAGCAACATGGAGGCTAGCGGGTGGGAGGGGCAGTTCTTC.